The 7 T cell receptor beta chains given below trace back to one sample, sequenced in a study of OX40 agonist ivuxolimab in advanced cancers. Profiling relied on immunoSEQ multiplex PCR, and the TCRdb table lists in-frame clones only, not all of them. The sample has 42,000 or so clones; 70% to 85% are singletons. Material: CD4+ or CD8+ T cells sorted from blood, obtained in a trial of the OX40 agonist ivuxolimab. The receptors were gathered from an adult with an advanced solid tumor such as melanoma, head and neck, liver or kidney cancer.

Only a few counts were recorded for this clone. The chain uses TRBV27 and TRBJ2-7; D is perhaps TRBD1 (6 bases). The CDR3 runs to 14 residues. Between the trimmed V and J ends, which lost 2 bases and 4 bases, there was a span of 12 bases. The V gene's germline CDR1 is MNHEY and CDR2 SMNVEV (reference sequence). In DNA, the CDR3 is TGTGCCAGCAGTTTAGACAGGTTTAAGTACGAGCAGTACTTC. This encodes CASSLDRFKYEQYF.

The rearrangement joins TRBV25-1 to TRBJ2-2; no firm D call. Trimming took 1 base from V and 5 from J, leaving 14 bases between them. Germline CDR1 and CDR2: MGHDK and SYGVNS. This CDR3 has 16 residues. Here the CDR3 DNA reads TGTGCCAGCAGTGAATTTGGAAAGGGTCGGACCGGGGAGCTGTTTTTT. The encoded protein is CASSEFGKGRTGELFF. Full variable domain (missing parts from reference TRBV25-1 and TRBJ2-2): EADIYQTPRYLVIGTGKKITLECSQTMGHDKMYWYQQDPGMELHLIHYSYGVNSTEKGDLSSESTVSRIRTEHFPLTLESARPSHTSQYLCASSEFGKGRTGELFFGEGSRLTVL.

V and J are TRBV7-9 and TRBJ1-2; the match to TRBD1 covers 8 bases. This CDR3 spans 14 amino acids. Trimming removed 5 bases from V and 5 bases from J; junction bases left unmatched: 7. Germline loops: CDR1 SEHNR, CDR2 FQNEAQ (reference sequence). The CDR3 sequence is CASSQDRVPYGYTF. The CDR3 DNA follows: TGTGCCAGCAGCCAGGACAGGGTCCCATATGGCTACACCTTC. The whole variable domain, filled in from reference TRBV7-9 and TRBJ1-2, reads DTGVSQNPRHKITKRGQNVTFRCDPISEHNRLYWYRQTLGQGPEFLTYFQNEAQLEKSRLLSDRFSAERPKGSFSTLEIQRTEQGDSAMYLCASSQDRVPYGYTFGSGTRLTVV.

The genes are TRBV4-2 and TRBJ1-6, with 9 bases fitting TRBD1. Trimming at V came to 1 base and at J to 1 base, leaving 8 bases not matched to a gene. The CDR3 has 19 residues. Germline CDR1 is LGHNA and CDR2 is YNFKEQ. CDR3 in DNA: TGTGCCAGCAGCCAAGCTGGGGGGACAGGGTCTTCCTATAATTCACCCCTCCACTTT. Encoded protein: CASSQAGGTGSSYNSPLHF.

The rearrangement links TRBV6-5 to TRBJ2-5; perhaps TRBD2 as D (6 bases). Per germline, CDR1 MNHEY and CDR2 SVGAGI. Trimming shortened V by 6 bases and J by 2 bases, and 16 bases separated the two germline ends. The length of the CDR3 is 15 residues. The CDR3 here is CASSHFGAGQETQYF. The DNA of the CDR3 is TGTGCCAGCAGCCACTTTGGGGCGGGACAAGAGACCCAGTACTTC.

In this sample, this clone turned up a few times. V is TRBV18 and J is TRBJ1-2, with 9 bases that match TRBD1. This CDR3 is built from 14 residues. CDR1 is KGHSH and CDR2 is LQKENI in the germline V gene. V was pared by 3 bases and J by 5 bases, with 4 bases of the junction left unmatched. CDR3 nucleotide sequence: TGTGCCAGCTCACCCCCCGGGACAGGGTATGGCTACACCTTC. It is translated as CASSPPGTGYGYTF. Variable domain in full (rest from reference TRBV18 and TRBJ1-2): NAGVMQNPRHLVRRRGQEARLRCSPMKGHSHVYWYRQLPEEGLKFMVYLQKENIIDESGMPKERFSAEFPKEGPSILRIQQVVRGDSAAYFCASSPPGTGYGYTFGSGTRLTVV.

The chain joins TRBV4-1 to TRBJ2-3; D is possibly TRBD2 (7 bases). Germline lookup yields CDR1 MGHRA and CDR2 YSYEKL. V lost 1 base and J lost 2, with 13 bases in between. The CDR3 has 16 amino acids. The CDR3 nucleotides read TGCGCCAGCAGCCAAGGGCGGGGGCGATACACAGATACGCAGTATTTT. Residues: CASSQGRGRYTDTQYF.